The TCR beta chain described here comes from a study of blood T cell repertoires in COVID-19. Those who participated ranged in age from roughly 18 to 100 years and resided in about 24 US areas. The repertoire was sequenced with immunoSEQ multiplex PCR; TCRdb's copy has only in-frame clones and lacks some. Of approximately 300,000 clones listed, 80% to 90% are singletons. Germline lookup yields CDR1 SGDLS and CDR2 YYNGEE. The germline V and J ends were trimmed by 0 bases and 3 bases, with 11 bases remaining between them. The CDR3 totals 15 residues. This clonotype was sampled from a woman younger than 45 who had recovered from COVID-19. Sequences were obtained from PBMCs or T cells enriched from blood (not recorded which). J is TRBJ2-3 and V is TRBV9, with D perhaps matching TRBD2 (6 bases). CDR3 bases: TGTGCCAGCAGCGTAGTGGCCGGGGGTACAGATACGCAGTATTTT. The encoded protein is CASSVVAGGTDTQYF.